This is a list of T cell receptor beta chains from one sample in a study of T cells in Graves' hyperthyroidism and ophthalmopathy. A single record per CDR3 protein comes from TCRdb applying MiXCR to the multiplex PCR reads. The sample has about 410,000 distinct CDR3 sequences; approximately 15% are singletons. The material sequenced was blood. The receptors shown here come from a woman in her twenties or thirties with Graves' ophthalmopathy. The CDR3 runs from the conserved cysteine through the conserved F or W. A D gene is named only where the DNA matches it firmly. Where a row states a size, it is once, few, many or the class of an expanded clone; other rows omit it.

DNA: TGTGCCAGCAGCTTAGTGGTCGGGCCCCAAGAGACCCAGTACTTC
CDR3: CASSLVVGPQETQYF
D: .
V: TRBV7-8
size: .
J: TRBJ2-5

DNA: TGTGCCAGCAGCGTAACCGGGACAACGAACACCGGGGAGCTGTTTTTT
CDR3: CASSVTGTTNTGELFF
D: .
V: TRBV9
size: few
J: TRBJ2-2

DNA: TGTGCCAGCAGCTTAGCTAAGACAGGGGGTTTTGAAAAACTGTTTTTT
CDR3: CASSLAKTGGFEKLFF
D: TRBD1
V: TRBV7-8
size: many
J: TRBJ1-4

DNA: TGTGCCAGCAGCACGAGCTGGGTGGCAGGGCAGTCCTACGAGCAGTACTTC
CDR3: CASSTSWVAGQSYEQYF
D: .
V: TRBV7-9
size: many
J: TRBJ2-7

DNA: TGCAGCGTTCTTGGGGGCTCCTACAATGAGCAGTTCTTC
CDR3: CSVLGGSYNEQFF
D: .
V: TRBV29-1
size: .
J: TRBJ2-1

DNA: TGCAGTGCTAGAGAGGACAGGGGGGTCGTCTATGGCTACACCTTC
CDR3: CSAREDRGVVYGYTF
D: TRBD1
V: TRBV20-1
size: many
J: TRBJ1-2

DNA: TGTGCCAGCTCACCGGAGACAGGTCGCGAAAAACTGTTTTTT
CDR3: CASSPETGREKLFF
D: .
V: TRBV18
size: .
J: TRBJ1-4

DNA: TGTGCCAGCAGCCACGGACAGAGATACACCGGGGAGCTGTTTTTT
CDR3: CASSHGQRYTGELFF
D: .
V: TRBV7-3
size: .
J: TRBJ2-2

DNA: TGTGCCAGCAGCCAAGTAGGGGGAACTAATGAAAAACTGTTTTTT
CDR3: CASSQVGGTNEKLFF
D: .
V: TRBV3-1
size: many
J: TRBJ1-4

DNA: TGTGCCAGCAGCTTATGGGGCAGAGTAGCGAAGGATCTGGGGACCCAGTACTTC
CDR3: CASSLWGRVAKDLGTQYF
D: .
V: TRBV11-3
size: .
J: TRBJ2-5

DNA: TGTGCCAGCAGCGGAACTAGCGCCTCGAGGGGGGTCTCCTACAATGAGCAGTTCTTC
CDR3: CASSGTSASRGVSYNEQFF
D: .
V: TRBV5-4
size: many
J: TRBJ2-1

DNA: TGTGCCACCAGTGAAAACTACGAGCAGTACTTC
CDR3: CATSENYEQYF
D: .
V: TRBV24-1
size: few
J: TRBJ2-7

DNA: TGCAGTGCTAGATTTAGCGGGGGGGGGGATACGCAGTATTTT
CDR3: CSARFSGGGDTQYF
D: TRBD2
V: TRBV20-1
size: many
J: TRBJ2-3

DNA: TGTGCCACCAGCAGAGCGAGGGACAGGGGGGATGGCTACACCTTC
CDR3: CATSRARDRGDGYTF
D: TRBD1
V: TRBV15
size: many
J: TRBJ1-2

DNA: TGCAGCGGGATGACAGGGGAAGGATCACCCCTCCACTTT
CDR3: CSGMTGEGSPLHF
D: TRBD1
V: TRBV29-1
size: few
J: TRBJ1-6